This record looks at one T cell receptor beta chain sequence and its context. The antigen is not known. With the Oncomine TCR Beta short-read assay, DNA from cultured CD4+ T cells was sequenced. Once CD4+ T cells had been cultured, genomic DNA was extracted from them. TCRdb reprocessed the PCR reads via MiXCR and lists one record per CDR3 protein. The sample lists 20,000 to 25,000 distinct CDR3 sequences, 50% to 65% seen once, with under 7% in the top ten. This sample was included in a study of vaccination and CD4 T cells after COVID-19. Per the germline V gene, CDR1 is SGHNT and CDR2 is YYREEE (reference sequence). Trimming cost V 3 bases and J 6 bases; bases outside gene matches: 7. The CDR3 consists of 15 residues. Noted treatment: approximately 11-day PBMC culture with coronavirus spike peptide pools or control peptides (ViraFEST assay).

The source is a human donor who had recovered from COVID-19. The chain carries TRBV5-4 and TRBJ1-1; 11 nucleotides agree with TRBD1. Specimen: CD4+ T cells from blood, cultured in vitro. The DNA of the CDR3 is TGTGCCAGCAGCTCCCGGACAGGGGGCGGTGCTGAAGCTTTCTTT. Translating gives CASSSRTGGGAEAFF.